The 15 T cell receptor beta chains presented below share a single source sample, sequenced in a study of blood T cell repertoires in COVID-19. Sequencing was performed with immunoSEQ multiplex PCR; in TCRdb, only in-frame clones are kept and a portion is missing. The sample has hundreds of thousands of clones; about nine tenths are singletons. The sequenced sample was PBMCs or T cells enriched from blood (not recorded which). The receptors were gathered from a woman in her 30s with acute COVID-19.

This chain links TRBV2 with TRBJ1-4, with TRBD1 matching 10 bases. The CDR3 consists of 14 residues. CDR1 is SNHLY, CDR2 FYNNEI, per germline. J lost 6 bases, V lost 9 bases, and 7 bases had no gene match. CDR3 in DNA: TGTGCCAGTCGGACCGGGACAGGGGATGAAAAACTGTTTTTT. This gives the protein CASRTGTGDEKLFF.

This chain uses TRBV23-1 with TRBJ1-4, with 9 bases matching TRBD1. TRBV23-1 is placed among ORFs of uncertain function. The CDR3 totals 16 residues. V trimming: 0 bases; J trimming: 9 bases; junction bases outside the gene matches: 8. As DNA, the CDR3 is TGCGCCAGCAGTCAATCTTCCGGGACAGGGCTTAAAAAACTGTTTTTT. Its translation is CASSQSSGTGLKKLFF.

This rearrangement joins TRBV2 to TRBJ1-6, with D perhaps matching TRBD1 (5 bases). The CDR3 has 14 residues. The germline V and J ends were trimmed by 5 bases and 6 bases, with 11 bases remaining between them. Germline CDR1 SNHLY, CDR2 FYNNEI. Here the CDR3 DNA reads TGTGCCAGCAGTCAAGAAGGGGTTAATTCACCCCTCCACTTT. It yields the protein CASSQEGVNSPLHF.

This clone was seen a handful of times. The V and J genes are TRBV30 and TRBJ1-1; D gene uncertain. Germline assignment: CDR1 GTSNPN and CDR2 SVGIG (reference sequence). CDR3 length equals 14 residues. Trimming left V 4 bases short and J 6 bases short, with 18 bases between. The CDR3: CAWTLTRGNPEAFF. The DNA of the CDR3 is TGTGCCTGGACCCTAACCCGAGGCAACCCTGAAGCTTTCTTT.

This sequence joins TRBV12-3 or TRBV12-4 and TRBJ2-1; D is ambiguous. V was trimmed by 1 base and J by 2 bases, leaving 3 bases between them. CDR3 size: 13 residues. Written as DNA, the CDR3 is TGTGCCAGCAGTTTAGAGCCCTACAATGAGCAGTTCTTC. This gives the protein CASSLEPYNEQFF.

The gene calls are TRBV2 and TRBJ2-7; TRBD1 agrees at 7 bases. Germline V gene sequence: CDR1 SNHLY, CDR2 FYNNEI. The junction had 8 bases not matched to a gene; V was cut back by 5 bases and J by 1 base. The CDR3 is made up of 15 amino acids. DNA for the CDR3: TGTGCCAGCAGTCAAGAGACAGGGCATTCCTACGAGCAGTACTTC. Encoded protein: CASSQETGHSYEQYF.

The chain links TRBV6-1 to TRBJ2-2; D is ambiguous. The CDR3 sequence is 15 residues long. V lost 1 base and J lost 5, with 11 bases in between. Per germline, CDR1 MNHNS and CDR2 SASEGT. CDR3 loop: CASSEVPGGTGELFF. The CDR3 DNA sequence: TGTGCCAGCAGTGAAGTTCCGGGTGGTACCGGGGAGCTGTTTTTT.

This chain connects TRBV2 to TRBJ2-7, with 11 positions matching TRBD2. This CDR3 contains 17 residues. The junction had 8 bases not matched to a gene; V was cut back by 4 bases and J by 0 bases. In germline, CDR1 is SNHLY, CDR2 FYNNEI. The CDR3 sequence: CASSAASGGINSYEQYF. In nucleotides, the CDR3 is TGTGCCAGCAGTGCCGCTAGCGGGGGGATCAACTCCTACGAGCAGTACTTC.

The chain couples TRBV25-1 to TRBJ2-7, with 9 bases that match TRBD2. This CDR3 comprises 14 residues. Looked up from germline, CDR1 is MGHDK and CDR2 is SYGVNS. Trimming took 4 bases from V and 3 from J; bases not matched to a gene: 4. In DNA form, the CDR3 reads TGTGCCAGCAGTGCTAGCGGGGAGATCTACGAGCAGTACTTC. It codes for CASSASGEIYEQYF.

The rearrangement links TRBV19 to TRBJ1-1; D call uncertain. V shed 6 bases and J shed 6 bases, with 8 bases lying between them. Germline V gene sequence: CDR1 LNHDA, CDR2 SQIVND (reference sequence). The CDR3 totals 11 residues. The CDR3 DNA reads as TGTGCCAGTAGGCAGAATTCTGAAGCTTTCTTT. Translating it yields CASRQNSEAFF.

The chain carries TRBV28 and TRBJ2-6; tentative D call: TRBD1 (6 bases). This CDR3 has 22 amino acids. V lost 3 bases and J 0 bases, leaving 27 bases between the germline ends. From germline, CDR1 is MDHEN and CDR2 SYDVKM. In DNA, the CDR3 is TGTGCCAGCAGTTTTTCCCCGCTCCGCCCCGGGACACCCCTCTCTGGGGCCAACGTCCTGACTTTC. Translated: CASSFSPLRPGTPLSGANVLTF.

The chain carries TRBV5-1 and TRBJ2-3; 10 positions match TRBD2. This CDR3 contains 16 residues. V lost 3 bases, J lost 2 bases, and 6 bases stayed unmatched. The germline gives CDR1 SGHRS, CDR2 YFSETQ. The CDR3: CASSSLTSGYTDTQYF. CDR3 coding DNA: TGCGCCAGCAGCTCGCTGACTAGCGGGTACACAGATACGCAGTATTTT.

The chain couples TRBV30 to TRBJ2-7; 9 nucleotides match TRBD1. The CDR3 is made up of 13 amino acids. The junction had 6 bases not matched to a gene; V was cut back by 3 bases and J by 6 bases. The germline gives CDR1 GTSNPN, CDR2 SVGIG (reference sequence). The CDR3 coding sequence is TGTGCCTGGAGCGTAAGGACAGGGGTCGAGCAGTACTTC. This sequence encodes CAWSVRTGVEQYF.

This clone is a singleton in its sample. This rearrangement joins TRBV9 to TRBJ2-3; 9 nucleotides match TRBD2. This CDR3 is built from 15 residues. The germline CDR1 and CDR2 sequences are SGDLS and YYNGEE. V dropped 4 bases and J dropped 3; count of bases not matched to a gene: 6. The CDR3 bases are TGTGCCAGCAGCCGAAGCGGGGGGCAGACAGATACGCAGTATTTT. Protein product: CASSRSGGQTDTQYF. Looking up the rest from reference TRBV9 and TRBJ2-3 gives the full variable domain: DSGVTQTPKHLITATGQRVTLRCSPRSGDLSVYWYQQSLDQGLQFLIQYYNGEERAKGNILERFSAQQFPDLHSELNLSSLELGDSALYFCASSRSGGQTDTQYFGPGTRLTVL.

The CDR3 region has the DNA TGCGCCAGCAGCTGGGCGGGGAAGCGGGGGCTCAATGAGCAGTTCTTC. Translated, it gives CASSWAGKRGLNEQFF. The rearrangement links TRBV5-1 to TRBJ2-1, with 8 bases matching TRBD2. Germline-derived CDR1 and CDR2 are SGHRS and YFSETQ. This CDR3 spans 16 amino acids. Losses at the gene ends were 3 bases for V and 6 bases for J; bases not matched to a gene: 11.